The entry that follows covers one TCR beta chain sequence. The sample belongs to a study of blood T cell repertoires in COVID-19. Per the study methods: Reference gene primer amplification in the assay estimated nucleated cell counts. The repertoire was sequenced with immunoSEQ multiplex PCR; TCRdb's copy has only in-frame clones and lacks some. V and J calls plus clone size are reproduced from that table; the DNA served to infer D and trimming. The sample carries hundreds of thousands of clones, roughly 79% recorded once. CDR3 size: 14 residues. The V segment lost 3 bases and the J segment 9 bases; nucleotides outside the gene matches: 9. The germline gives CDR1 WSHSY, CDR2 SAAADI.

The rearrangement uses TRBV10-2 and TRBJ1-2; TRBD1 agrees at 8 bases. The source is a woman aged 80 or over with COVID-19, enrolled during active disease. Sample: peripheral blood. The CDR3 DNA reads as TGCGCCAGCAGTGACCGGACAGGGACGAGTCGCTACACCTTC. It translates to CASSDRTGTSRYTF.